The present entry profiles one T cell receptor beta chain with its context. The trim removed 1 base at V and 4 bases at J, leaving 10 bases unmatched. CDR1 is SGHNT, CDR2 YYREEE, per germline (reference sequence). The CDR3 runs to 17 residues. The data are from a study of blood T cell repertoires in COVID-19. Study-wide background: Acute and convalescent COVID-19 samples came from the United States, Italy and Spain. PBMCs, B-cell-depleted T cells, or T cells provided the cDNA or gDNA that made up the material.

Per the study methods: Counts of nucleated cells, estimated from reference gene primer amplification, were obtained. TCRdb's copy holds only in-frame clones and misses some; the assay was immunoSEQ multiplex PCR. V and J calls and clone size are as listed in that table; D and trimming were resolved from the DNA. The table lists tens of thousands of clones, around four fifths of them singletons. This chain uses TRBV5-4 with TRBJ2-7, with 11 bases identical to TRBD2. The sequence was obtained from a man between 70 and 80 years old with acute or convalescent COVID-19. Sequencing was carried out using peripheral blood. The CDR3 nucleotides read TGTGCCAGCAGCTTGAGCCCTAGCGGGGGGACGACGTACGAGCAGTACTTC. This gives the protein CASSLSPSGGTTYEQYF. Complete variable domain (other parts from reference TRBV5-4 and TRBJ2-7): ETGVTQSPTHLIKTRGQQVTLRCSSQSGHNTVSWYQQALGQGPQFIFQYYREEENGRGNFPPRFSGLQFPNYSSELNVNALELDDSALYLCASSLSPSGGTTYEQYFGPGTRLTVT.